The present TCR beta chain was sequenced within a study of blood T cells in healthy people across ages. Study as a whole: Template switching recovered approximately one barcoded beta molecule for every two T cells.

There are many counts of this clonotype. The antigen is not known. General study results and limits: In long-lived donors, naive CD4+ cell counts and diversity exceeded those of aged donors.

In germline, CDR1 is SGHAT, CDR2 FQNNGV. The length of the CDR3 is 17 residues. Trimming at V came to 1 base and at J to 8 bases, leaving 12 bases not matched to a gene. The authors ran a second PCR of about 7 to 12 cycles using a sample-barcoded 5' primer and a J-beta primer mix. Each CDR3 protein is one row after TCRdb ran MiXCR on the 5' RACE reads. The sample has around 870,000 distinct CDR3 sequences; about 28% are singletons. This TCR came from a woman of 80 years or more in good health. The sequencing sample was made of blood. The chain combines TRBV11-2 with TRBJ2-1; 9 nucleotides align to TRBD2. This CDR3 is CASSLVEAAGGFYEQFF. The CDR3 DNA sequence: TGTGCCAGCAGCTTAGTGGAAGCGGCGGGGGGGTTCTATGAGCAGTTCTTC.